A single sample gave rise to the 2 T cell receptor beta chains below, sequenced in a study of cytomegalovirus exposure and HLA in healthy donors. Amplification used 60 Vbeta primers and 13 Jbeta primers. Repertoires were generated with immunoSEQ multiplex PCR, while TCRdb's copy carries only in-frame clones and drops some. The sample shows approximately 150,000 clones, around 85% of them seen only once. The sequenced material came from PBMCs. The source of these receptors is a male donor in good health and CMV-seronegative.

The chain uses TRBV6-1 and TRBJ2-5; a possible D gene is TRBD2 (5 bases). The CDR3 runs 14 residues. The germline gives CDR1 MNHNS, CDR2 SASEGT. V lost 8 bases and J lost 1, with 14 bases in between. This chain's CDR3 is CASHEGFAQETQYF. As DNA, the CDR3 is TGTGCCAGCCACGAGGGATTTGCCCAAGAGACCCAGTACTTC.

The chain has TRBV5-4 and TRBJ2-1, with 12 bases aligning to TRBD2. CDR3 length: 16 residues. Trimming at V came to 3 bases and at J to 3 bases, leaving 4 bases not matched to a gene. Germline loops: CDR1 SGHNT, CDR2 YYREEE (reference sequence). The CDR3 DNA follows: TGTGCCAGCAGCTCTCGGACTAGCGGGGACTACAATGAGCAGTTCTTC. This encodes CASSSRTSGDYNEQFF.